Below, one T cell receptor beta chain is given with its context. No antigen is known for it. Within one base of it there is no much larger clone, and no base qualities were kept. These data come from a study of technical replicates of blood from a few donors (dated by TCRdb to about 2017). The library was prepared using the immunoSEQ multiplex PCR assay. Entries here come from immuneACCESS through TCRdb and include only in-frame sequences with V and J called. Some clones fail to appear in such tables; in the studies checked, an unresolved V gene covers under half of the shortfall, and the cause of the remainder is unknown. The sample includes some 60,000 clones, with about 95% observed a single time. The ten largest clones capture less than 3.5% of the sample. This clonotype was sampled from a human donor in good health. Some clones in this sample may be carry-over from other donors' samples. Sequencing used PBMCs.

The CDR3 reads CASSSQGFQDTQYF. The DNA reads as follows: TGTGCCAGCAGCTCACAGGGGTTTCAAGATACGCAGTATTTT. The chain is encoded by TRBV7-2 joined to TRBJ2-3; TRBD1 aligns with 7 central bases. V is trimmed back by 4 bases and J by 5 bases, and the junction contains 6 bases that no gene match accounts for. The CDR3 runs 14 residues from the cysteine to the phenylalanine. The entry retains the CDR3 DNA only, 42 bases that are in frame from base 1. CDR1 and CDR2, looked up from the germline V gene, are SGHTA and FQGNSA.